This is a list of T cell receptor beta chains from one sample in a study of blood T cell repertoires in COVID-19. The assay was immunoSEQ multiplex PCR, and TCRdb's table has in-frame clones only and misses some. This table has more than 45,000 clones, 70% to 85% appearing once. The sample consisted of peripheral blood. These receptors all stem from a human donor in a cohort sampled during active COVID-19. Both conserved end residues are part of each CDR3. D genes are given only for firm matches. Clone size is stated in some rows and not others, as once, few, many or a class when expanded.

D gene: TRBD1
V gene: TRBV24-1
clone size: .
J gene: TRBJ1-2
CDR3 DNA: TGTGCCACCAGCGCGAGACAGGGATCTTATGGCTACACCTTC
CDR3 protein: CATSARQGSYGYTF

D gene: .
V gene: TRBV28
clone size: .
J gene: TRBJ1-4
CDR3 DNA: TGTGCCAGCAGTTTGTTTGGGACGGGGGATGAAAAACTGTTTTTT
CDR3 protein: CASSLFGTGDEKLFF

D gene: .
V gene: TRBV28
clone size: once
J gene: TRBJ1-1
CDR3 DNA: TGTGCCAGCAGTTTAGGGGAGGGTGGAACTGAAGCTTTCTTT
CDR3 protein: CASSLGEGGTEAFF

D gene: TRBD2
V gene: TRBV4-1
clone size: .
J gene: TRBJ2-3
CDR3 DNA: TGCGCCAGCAGCCAATACACTAGCGGACCAGATACGCAGTATTTT
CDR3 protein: CASSQYTSGPDTQYF

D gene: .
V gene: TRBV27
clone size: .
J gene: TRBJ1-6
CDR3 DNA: TGTGCCAGCAGTGTACGAGGGGGTTGGAATTCACCCCTCCACTTT
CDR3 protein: CASSVRGGWNSPLHF

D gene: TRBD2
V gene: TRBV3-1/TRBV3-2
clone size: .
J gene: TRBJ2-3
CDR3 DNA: TGTGCCAGCAGCCGTGGACTAGCGGGGATTAAGGCACGGACAGATACGCAGTATTTT
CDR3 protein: CASSRGLAGIKARTDTQYF

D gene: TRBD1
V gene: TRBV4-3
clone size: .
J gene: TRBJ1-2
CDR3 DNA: TGCGCCAGCAGCCAAGGAGAGGGGGCCGACTACACCTTC
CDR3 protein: CASSQGEGADYTF

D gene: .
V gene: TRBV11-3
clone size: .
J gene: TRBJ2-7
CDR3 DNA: TGTGCCAGCAGCTTAGAGGGGCGTACCTACGAGCAGTACTTC
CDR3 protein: CASSLEGRTYEQYF

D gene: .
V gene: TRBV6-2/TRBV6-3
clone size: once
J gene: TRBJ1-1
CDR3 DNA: TGTGCCAGCAGTTATCGAGGATACACTGAAGCTTTCTTT
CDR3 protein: CASSYRGYTEAFF

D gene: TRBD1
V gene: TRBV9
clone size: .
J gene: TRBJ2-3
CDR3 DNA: TGTGCCAGCAGCGTAGAGGGGGCTAGCACAGATACGCAGTATTTT
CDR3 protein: CASSVEGASTDTQYF

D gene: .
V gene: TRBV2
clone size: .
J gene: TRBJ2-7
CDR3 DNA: TGTGCCAGCAGTGACGGGAAGGCCTACGAGCAGTACTTC
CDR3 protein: CASSDGKAYEQYF

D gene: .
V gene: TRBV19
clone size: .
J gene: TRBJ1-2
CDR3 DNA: TGTGCCAGTAGTTTCCGGGACACGGACTGTGACACCTTC
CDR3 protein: CASSFRDTDCDTF

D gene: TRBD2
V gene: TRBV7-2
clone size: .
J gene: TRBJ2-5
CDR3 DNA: TGTGCCAGCAGCTTAGAGGTTGGACTAGCGGGGGTGAAGACCCAGTACTTC
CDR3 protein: CASSLEVGLAGVKTQYF

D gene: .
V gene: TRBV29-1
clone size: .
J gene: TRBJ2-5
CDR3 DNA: TGCAGCGCCCACAAGCCAGGGAAAGAGACCCAGTACTTC
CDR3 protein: CSAHKPGKETQYF

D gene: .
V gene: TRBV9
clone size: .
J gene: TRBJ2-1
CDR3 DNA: TGTGCCAGCAGCGCCCGGGGATACAATGAGCAGTTCTTC
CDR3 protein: CASSARGYNEQFF

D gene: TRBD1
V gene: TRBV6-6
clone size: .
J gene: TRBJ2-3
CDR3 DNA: TGTGCCAGCAGTAAGGACAGGGCCTACACAGATACGCAGTATTTT
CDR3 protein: CASSKDRAYTDTQYF

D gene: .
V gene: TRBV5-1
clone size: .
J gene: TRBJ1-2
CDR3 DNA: TGCGCCAGCAGCTCCATGCTGGGCGACTATGGCTACACCTTC
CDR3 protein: CASSSMLGDYGYTF

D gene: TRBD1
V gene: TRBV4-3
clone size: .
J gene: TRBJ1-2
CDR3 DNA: TGCGCCAGCAGCCAAGATTGGGGGACAGGCATCTATGGCTACACCTTC
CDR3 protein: CASSQDWGTGIYGYTF

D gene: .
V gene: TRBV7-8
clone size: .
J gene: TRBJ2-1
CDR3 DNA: TGTGCCAGCAGCTTCGTTAGTAGCAGGGTGGGAGGAAATGAGCAGTTCTTC
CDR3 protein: CASSFVSSRVGGNEQFF

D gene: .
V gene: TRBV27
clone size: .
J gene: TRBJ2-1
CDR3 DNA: TGTGCCAGCGCGAGGCGGGACCGCGCGCAGGTTGAGCAGTTCTTC
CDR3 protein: CASARRDRAQVEQFF

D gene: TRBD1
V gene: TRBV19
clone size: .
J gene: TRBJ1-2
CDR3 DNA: TGTGCCACTGAGACAGGGAGGTACTATGGCTACACCTTC
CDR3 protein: CATETGRYYGYTF

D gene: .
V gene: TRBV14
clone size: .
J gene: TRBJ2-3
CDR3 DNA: TGTGCCAGCAGCCAAGATACCGAACTAGCTGCAGATACGCAGTATTTT
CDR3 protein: CASSQDTELAADTQYF

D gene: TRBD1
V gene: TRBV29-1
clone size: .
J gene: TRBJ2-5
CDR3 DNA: TGCAGCGTAACAGGGGCTAAAGAGACCCAGTACTTC
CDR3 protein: CSVTGAKETQYF

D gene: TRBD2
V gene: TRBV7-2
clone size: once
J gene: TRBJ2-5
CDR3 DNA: TGTGCCAGCAGCCTGGGTCTAGCGGGGATCGGGGAGACCCAGTACTTC
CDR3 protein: CASSLGLAGIGETQYF

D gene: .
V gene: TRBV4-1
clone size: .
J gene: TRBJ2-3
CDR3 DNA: TGCGCCAGCAGCCCCTTGGGTCGGGGGGCCGGCACAGATACGCAGTATTTT
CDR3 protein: CASSPLGRGAGTDTQYF

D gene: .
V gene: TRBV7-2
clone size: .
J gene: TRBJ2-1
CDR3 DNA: TGTGCCAGCAGCCGGGACAACTACAATGAGCAGTTCTTC
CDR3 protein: CASSRDNYNEQFF

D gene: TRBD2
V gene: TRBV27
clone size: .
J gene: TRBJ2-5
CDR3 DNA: TGTGCCAGCAGTTTACTCCCACTAGCGGGGCAAGAGACCCAGTACTTC
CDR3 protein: CASSLLPLAGQETQYF

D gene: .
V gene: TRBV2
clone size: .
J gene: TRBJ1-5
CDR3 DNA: TGTGCCAGCAGTGAGTCGGGACAATCCTATCAGCCCCAGCATTTT
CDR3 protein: CASSESGQSYQPQHF

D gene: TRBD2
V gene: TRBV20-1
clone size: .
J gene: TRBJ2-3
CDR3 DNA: TGCAGTGCTAGTAAGGGACTAGGGGGTCCCACAGATACGCAGTATTTT
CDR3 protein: CSASKGLGGPTDTQYF

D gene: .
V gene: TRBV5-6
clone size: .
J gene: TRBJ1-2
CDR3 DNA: TGTGCCAGCAGCTGGGGCAGGGGAAACTATGGCTACACCTTC
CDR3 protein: CASSWGRGNYGYTF

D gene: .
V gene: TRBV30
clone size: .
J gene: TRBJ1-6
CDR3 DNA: TGTGCCTGGAGTATGACAGCCCATAATTCACCCCTCCACTTT
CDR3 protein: CAWSMTAHNSPLHF

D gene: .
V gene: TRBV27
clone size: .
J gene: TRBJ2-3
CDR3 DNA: TGTGCCAGCAGTTTATCGATAATCGGGGATACGCAGTATTTT
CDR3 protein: CASSLSIIGDTQYF

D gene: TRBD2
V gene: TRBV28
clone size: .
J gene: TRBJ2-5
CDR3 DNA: TGTGCCAGCAGTTCGGCCGGGACTAGCGGAGAAGAGACCCAGTACTTC
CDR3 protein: CASSSAGTSGEETQYF

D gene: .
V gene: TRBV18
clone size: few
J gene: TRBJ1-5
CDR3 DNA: TGTGCCAGCTCACCGTGGAGGGTGGATCAGCCCCAGCATTTT
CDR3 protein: CASSPWRVDQPQHF

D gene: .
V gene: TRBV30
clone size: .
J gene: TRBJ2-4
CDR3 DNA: TGTGCCTGGAGTTCCCAGGGGTGGAACATTCAGTACTTC
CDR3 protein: CAWSSQGWNIQYF

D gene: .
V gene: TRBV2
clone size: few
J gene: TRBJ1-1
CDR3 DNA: TGTGCCAGCAGGACCGGGATTGGGGCTGAAGCTTTCTTT
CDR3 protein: CASRTGIGAEAFF

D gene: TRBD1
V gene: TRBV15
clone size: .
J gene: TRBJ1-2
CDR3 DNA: TGTGCCACCAGCAGACCCCCTTCGACAGGGAACTATGGCTACACCTTC
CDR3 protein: CATSRPPSTGNYGYTF

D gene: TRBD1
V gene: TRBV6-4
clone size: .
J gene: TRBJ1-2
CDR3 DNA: TGTGCCAGCAGTGAAGCCGGGACAGGAGTATATGGCTACACCTTC
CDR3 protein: CASSEAGTGVYGYTF

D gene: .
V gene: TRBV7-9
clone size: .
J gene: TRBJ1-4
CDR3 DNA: TGTGCCAGCAGCCTGACAGACGCAACTAATGAAAAACTGTTTTTT
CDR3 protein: CASSLTDATNEKLFF

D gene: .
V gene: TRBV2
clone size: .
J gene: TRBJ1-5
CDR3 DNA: TGTGCCAGCACCCACAACCTGGGGCAAAATCAGCCCCAGCATTTT
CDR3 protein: CASTHNLGQNQPQHF

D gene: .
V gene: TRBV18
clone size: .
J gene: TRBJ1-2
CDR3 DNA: TGTGCCAGCTCGCCGGGGGGGGACTATGGCTACACCTTC
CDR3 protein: CASSPGGDYGYTF

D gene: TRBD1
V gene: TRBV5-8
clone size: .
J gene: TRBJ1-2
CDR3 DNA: TGTGCCAGCAGCATGGACAGGGTTCATGGCTACACCTTC
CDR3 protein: CASSMDRVHGYTF

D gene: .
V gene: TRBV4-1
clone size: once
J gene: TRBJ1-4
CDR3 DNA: TGCGCCAGCAGCCAAGGGGAGTGGACGGTTAATGAAAAACTGTTTTTT
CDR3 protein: CASSQGEWTVNEKLFF

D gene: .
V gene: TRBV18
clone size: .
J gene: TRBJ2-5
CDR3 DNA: TGTGCCAGCTCACACAGGGCAGAGACCCAGTACTTC
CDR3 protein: CASSHRAETQYF

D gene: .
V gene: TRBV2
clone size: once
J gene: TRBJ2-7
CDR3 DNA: TGTGCCAGCTGCCCAGGGGGAGGCTCCTACGAGCAGTACTTC
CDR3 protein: CASCPGGGSYEQYF

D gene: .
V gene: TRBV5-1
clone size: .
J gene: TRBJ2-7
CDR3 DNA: TGCGCCAGCAGCCGACAGGGAGGAGTTGCCTACGAGCAGTACTTC
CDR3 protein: CASSRQGGVAYEQYF

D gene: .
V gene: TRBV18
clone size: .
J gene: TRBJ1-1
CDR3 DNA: TGTGCCAGCTCGTCGGGGTCAGGGGCGAACACTGAAGCTTTCTTT
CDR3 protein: CASSSGSGANTEAFF